This T cell receptor beta chain was captured in a study of identical twins. Study-wide points: Twin pairs' shared out-of-frame alpha sequences were enriched in low generation probability.

This clonotype was picked up a small number of times. The target antigen is unknown. A universal primer site was incorporated via template switching, and the cDNA contained unique molecular identifiers. TCRdb itself ran the 5' RACE reads through MiXCR, one entry per CDR3 protein. The profile shows about 520,000 distinct CDR3 sequences, less than 25% of them singletons. These data are also associated with another study on T cells expressing NK-cell markers. According to that study: Dominant NKG2C+ clonotypes accounted for roughly 1.0-7.0% of CD8+ T cells in 5 to 7 donors. Where a handful of donors were concerned, these clonotypes also led the CD3+CD56-NKG2C+ fraction.

Specimen: CD4+ T cells sorted from blood. The TCR was taken from a woman under 30 in good health.

The CDR3 DNA follows: TGTGCCAGCAGCAGGATTAATCGGGAGCAGTTCTTC. It encodes CASSRINREQFF. The J gene is TRBJ2-1, the V gene TRBV9, with D hard to call. CDR1 is SGDLS, CDR2 YYNGEE, per germline. The length of the CDR3 is 12 residues. V was pared by 4 bases and J by 10 bases, with 12 bases between.